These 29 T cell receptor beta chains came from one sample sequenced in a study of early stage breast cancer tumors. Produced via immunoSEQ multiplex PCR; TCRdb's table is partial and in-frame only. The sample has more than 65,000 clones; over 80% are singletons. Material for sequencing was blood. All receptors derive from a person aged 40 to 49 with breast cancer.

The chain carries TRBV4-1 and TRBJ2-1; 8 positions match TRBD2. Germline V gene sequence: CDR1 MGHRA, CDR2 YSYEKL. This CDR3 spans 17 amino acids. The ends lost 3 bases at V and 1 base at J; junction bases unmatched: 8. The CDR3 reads CASSQGLIAGSYNEQFF. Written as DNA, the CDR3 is TGCGCCAGCAGCCAGGGGCTTATAGCGGGGTCCTACAATGAGCAGTTCTTC.

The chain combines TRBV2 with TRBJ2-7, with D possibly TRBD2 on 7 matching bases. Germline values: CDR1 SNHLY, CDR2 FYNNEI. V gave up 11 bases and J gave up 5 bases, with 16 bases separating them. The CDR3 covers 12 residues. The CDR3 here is CAGGGRIDEQYF. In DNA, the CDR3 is TGTGCCGGGGGGGGCAGGATTGACGAGCAGTACTTC. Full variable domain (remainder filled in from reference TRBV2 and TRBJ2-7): EPEVTQTPSHQVTQMGQEVILRCVPISNHLYFYWYRQILGQKVEFLVSFYNNEISEKSEIFDDQFSVERPDGSNFTLKIRSTKLEDSAMYFCAGGGRIDEQYFGPGTRLTVT.

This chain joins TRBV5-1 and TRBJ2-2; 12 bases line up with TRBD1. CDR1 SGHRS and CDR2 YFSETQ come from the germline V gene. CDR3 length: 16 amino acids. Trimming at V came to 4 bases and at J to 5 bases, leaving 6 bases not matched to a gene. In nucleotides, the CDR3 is TGCGCCAGCAGCCCGGGGGACAGGGGGCTGACCGGGGAGCTGTTTTTT. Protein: CASSPGDRGLTGELFF.

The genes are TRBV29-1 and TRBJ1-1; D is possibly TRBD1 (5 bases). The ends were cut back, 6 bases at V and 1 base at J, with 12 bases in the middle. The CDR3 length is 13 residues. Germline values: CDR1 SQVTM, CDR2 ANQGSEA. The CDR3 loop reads CSVAGPSNTEAFF. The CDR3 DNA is TGCAGCGTAGCAGGGCCCTCGAACACTGAAGCTTTCTTT. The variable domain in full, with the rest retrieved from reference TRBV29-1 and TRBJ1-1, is SAVISQKPSRDICQRGTSLTIQCQVDSQVTMMFWYRQQPGQSLTLIATANQGSEATYESGFVIDKFPISRPNLTFSTLTVSNMSPEDSSIYLCSVAGPSNTEAFFGQGTRLTVV.

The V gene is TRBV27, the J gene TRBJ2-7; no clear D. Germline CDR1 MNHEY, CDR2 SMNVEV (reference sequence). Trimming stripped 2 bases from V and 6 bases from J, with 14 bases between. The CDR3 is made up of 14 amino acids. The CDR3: CASSLIGPMTEQYF. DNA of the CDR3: TGTGCCAGCAGTTTAATCGGACCTATGACCGAGCAGTACTTC.

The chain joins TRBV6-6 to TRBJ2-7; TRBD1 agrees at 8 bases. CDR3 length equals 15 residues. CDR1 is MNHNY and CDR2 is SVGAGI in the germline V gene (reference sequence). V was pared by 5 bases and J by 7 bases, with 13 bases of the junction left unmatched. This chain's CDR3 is CASSPPGGLNGEQYF. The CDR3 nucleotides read TGTGCCAGCAGTCCGCCAGGGGGCTTGAATGGTGAGCAGTACTTC.

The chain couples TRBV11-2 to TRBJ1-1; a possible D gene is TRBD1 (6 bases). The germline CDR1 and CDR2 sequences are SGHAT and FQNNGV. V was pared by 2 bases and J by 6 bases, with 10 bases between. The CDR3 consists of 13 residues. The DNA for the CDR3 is TGTGCCAGCAGCTTATGGTCAGGGGCTGAAGCTTTCTTT. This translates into CASSLWSGAEAFF. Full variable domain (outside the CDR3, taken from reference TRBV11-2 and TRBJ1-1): EAGVAQSPRYKIIEKRQSVAFWCNPISGHATLYWYQQILGQGPKLLIQFQNNGVVDDSQLPKDRFSAERLKGVDSTLKIQPAKLEDSAVYLCASSLWSGAEAFFGQGTRLTVV.

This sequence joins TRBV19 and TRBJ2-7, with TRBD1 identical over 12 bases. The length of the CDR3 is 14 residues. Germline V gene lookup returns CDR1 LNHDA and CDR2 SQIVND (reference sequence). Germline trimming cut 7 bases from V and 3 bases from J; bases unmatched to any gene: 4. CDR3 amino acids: CASKGTGGNYEQYF. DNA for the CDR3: TGTGCCAGTAAGGGGACAGGGGGCAACTACGAGCAGTACTTC.

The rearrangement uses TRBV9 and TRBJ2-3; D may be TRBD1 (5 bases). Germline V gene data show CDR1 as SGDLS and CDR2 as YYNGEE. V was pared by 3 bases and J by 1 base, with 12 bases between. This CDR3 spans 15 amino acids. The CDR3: CASSERTLGTDTQYF. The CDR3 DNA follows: TGTGCCAGCAGCGAACGGACACTGGGCACAGATACGCAGTATTTT.

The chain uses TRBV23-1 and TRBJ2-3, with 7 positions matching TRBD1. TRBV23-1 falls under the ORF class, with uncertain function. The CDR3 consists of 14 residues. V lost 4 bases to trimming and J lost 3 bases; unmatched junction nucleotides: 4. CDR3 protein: CASSPGRGTDTQYF. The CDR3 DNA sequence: TGCGCCAGCAGTCCCGGCAGGGGGACAGATACGCAGTATTTT.

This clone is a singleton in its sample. CDR3 protein: CASRAGSSYNEQFF. The CDR3 DNA follows: TGTGCCAGCAGGGCAGGGAGCTCCTACAATGAGCAGTTCTTC. The rearrangement links TRBV2 to TRBJ2-1; D is tentatively TRBD1 or TRBD2 (5 bases each). The CDR3 extends over 14 amino acids. Trimming took 6 bases from V and 0 from J, leaving 9 bases between them. Germline V lookup: CDR1 SNHLY, CDR2 FYNNEI.

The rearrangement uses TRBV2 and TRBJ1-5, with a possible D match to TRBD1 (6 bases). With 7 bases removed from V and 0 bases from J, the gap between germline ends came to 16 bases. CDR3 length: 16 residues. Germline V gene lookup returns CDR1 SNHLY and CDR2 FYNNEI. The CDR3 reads CASTKQGSLSNQPQHF. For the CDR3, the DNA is TGTGCCAGCACTAAACAGGGATCTCTTAGCAATCAGCCCCAGCATTTT.

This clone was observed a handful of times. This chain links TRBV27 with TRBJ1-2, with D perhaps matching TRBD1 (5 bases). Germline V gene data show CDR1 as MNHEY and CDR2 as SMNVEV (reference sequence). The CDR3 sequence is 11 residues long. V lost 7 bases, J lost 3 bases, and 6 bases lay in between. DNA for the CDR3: TGTGCCAGCAAAGGGGACTATGGCTACACCTTC. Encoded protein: CASKGDYGYTF.

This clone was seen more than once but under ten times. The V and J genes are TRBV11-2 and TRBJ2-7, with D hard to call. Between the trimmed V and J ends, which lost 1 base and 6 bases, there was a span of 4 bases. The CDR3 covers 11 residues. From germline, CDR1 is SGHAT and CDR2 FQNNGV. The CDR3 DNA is TGTGCCAGCAGCTTAGCCCTCGAGCAGTACTTC. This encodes CASSLALEQYF.

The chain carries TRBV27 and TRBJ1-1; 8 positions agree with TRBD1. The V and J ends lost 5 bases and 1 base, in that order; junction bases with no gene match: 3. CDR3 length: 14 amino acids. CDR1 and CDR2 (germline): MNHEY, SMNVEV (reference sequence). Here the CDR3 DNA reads TGTGCCAGCAGTCCGGGACAGGCGAACACTGAAGCTTTCTTT. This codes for CASSPGQANTEAFF.

CDR3 residues: CASSQDTGLAGTGNTGELFF. The CDR3 DNA is TGCGCCAGCAGCCAAGATACGGGACTAGCGGGGACGGGTAACACCGGGGAGCTGTTTTTT. This sequence joins TRBV4-1 and TRBJ2-2; TRBD2 aligns across 13 bases. The CDR3 is made up of 20 amino acids. After removal of 0 bases from V and 2 bases from J, the junction contained 9 bases not matched to a gene. Germline lookup yields CDR1 MGHRA and CDR2 YSYEKL.

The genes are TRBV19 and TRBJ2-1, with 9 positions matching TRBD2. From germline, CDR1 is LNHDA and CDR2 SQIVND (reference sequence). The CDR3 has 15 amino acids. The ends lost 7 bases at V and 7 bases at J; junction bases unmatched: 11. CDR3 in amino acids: CASTIGLAPGNEQFF. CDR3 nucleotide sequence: TGTGCCAGTACCATAGGACTAGCGCCTGGGAATGAGCAGTTCTTC.

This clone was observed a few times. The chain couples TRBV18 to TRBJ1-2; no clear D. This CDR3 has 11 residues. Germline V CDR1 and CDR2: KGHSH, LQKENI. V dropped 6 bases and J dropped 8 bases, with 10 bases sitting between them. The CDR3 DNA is TGTGCCAGCTCCACCCGGGAGGGCTACACCTTC. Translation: CASSTREGYTF.

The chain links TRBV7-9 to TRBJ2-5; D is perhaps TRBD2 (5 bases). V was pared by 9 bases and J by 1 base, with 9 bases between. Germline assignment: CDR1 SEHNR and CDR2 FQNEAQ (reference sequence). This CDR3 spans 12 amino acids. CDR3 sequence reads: CASDYLQETQYF. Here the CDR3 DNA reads TGTGCCAGTGACTACCTCCAAGAGACCCAGTACTTC.

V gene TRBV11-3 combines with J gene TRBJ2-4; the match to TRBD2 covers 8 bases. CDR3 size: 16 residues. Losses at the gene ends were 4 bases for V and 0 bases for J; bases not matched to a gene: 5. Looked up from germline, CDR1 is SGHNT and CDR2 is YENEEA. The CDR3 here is CASSSTSGLAKNIQYF. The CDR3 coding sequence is TGTGCCAGCAGCTCTACTAGCGGACTAGCCAAAAACATTCAGTACTTC. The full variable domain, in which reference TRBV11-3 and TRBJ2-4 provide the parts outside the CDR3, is EAGVVQSPRYKIIEKKQPVAFWCNPISGHNTLYWYLQNLGQGPELLIRYENEEAVDDSQLPKDRFSAERLKGVDSTLKIQPAELGDSAVYLCASSSTSGLAKNIQYFGAGTRLSVL.

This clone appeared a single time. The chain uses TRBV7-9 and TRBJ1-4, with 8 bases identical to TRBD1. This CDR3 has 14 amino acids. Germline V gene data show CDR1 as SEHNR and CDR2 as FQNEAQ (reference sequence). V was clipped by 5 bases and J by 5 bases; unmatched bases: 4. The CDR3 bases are TGTGCCAGCAGCGAGACAGGGGTCAATGAAAAACTGTTTTTT. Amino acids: CASSETGVNEKLFF.

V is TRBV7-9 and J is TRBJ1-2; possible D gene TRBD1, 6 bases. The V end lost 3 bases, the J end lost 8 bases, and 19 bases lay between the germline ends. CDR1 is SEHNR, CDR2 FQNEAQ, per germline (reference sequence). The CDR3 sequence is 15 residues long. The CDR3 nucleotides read TGTGCCAGCAGCTTGGTGTATGGGGGGCAATTGGGCTACACCTTC. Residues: CASSLVYGGQLGYTF.

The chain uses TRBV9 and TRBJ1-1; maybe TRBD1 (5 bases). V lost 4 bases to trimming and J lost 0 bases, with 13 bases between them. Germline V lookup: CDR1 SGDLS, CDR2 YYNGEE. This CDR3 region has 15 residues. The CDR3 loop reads CASSPWGRLNTEAFF. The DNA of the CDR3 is TGTGCCAGCAGCCCCTGGGGACGGCTGAACACTGAAGCTTTCTTT.

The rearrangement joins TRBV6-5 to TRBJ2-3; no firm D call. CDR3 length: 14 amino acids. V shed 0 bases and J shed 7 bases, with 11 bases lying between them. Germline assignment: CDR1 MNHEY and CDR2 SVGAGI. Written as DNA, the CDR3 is TGTGCCAGCAGTTACTCGTCTGCCATCAATACGCAGTATTTT. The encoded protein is CASSYSSAINTQYF.

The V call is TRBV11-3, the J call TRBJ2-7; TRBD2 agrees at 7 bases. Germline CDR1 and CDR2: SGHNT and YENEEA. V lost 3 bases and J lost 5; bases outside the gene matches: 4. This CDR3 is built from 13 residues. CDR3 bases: TGTGCCAGCAGCTTGCGGGAGTATGACGAGCAGTACTTC. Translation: CASSLREYDEQYF.

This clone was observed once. This CDR3 is CASSLSGTKNIQYF. DNA of the CDR3: TGTGCCAGCAGCCTAAGCGGGACCAAAAACATTCAGTACTTC. The chain employs TRBV5-4 and TRBJ2-4; 7 bases are shared with TRBD2. The CDR3 length is 14 residues. V gave up 4 bases and J gave up 2 bases; unmatched junction bases: 3. Germline V gives CDR1 SGHNT, CDR2 YYREEE (reference sequence).

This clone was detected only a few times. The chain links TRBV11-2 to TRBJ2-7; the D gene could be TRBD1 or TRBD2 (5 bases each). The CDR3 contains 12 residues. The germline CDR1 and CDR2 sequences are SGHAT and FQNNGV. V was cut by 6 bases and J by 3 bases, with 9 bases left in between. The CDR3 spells CASRGTDYEQYF. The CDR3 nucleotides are TGTGCCAGCAGGGGGACGGACTACGAGCAGTACTTC.

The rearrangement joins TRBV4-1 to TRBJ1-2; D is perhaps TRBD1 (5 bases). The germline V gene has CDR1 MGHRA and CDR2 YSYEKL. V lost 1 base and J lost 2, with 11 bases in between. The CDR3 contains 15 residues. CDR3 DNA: TGCGCCAGCAGCCAAGGGGCGGGGCTGAACTATGGCTACACCTTC. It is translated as CASSQGAGLNYGYTF.

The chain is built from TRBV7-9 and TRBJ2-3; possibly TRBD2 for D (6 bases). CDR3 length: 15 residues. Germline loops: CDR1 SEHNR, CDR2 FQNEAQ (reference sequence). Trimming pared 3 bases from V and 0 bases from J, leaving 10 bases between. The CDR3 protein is CASSLASASTDTQYF. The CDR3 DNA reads TGTGCCAGCAGCTTGGCTAGCGCTAGCACAGATACGCAGTATTTT. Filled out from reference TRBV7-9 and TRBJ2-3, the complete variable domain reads DTGVSQNPRHKITKRGQNVTFRCDPISEHNRLYWYRQTLGQGPEFLTYFQNEAQLEKSRLLSDRFSAERPKGSFSTLEIQRTEQGDSAMYLCASSLASASTDTQYFGPGTRLTVL.